The sequence of this T cell receptor beta chain was determined in a study of T-cell reconstitution after alpha-beta-depleted transplantation in children. Molecular barcoding with unique molecular identifiers was used for the TCRbeta library. TCRdb recomputed calls from the PCR reads with MiXCR, one row per CDR3 protein. The table has fewer than 550,000 distinct CDR3 sequences, 9.5% to 13% seen once. The ends were cut back, 1 base at V and 0 bases at J, with 13 bases in the middle. This CDR3 has 17 residues. Germline V gene sequence: CDR1 MGHRA, CDR2 YSYEKL. J is TRBJ2-1 and V is TRBV4-1; no clear D. The sequence was obtained from a human donor who donated a stem cell graft to a child with acute myeloid leukemia. The sample here was PBMCs from the stem cell graft donor, taken from the stem cell graft. The CDR3 sequence: CASSQGFGVLSYNEQFF. In DNA, the CDR3 is TGCGCCAGCAGCCAAGGATTTGGCGTCCTCTCCTACAATGAGCAGTTCTTC.